This T cell receptor (beta chain) was sequenced during a study of T cell responses to AZD1222 COVID-19 vaccine (dated by TCRdb to 2020 to 2022). For context, the study as a whole: Because spike-specific TCR depth and breadth did not differ between the two schedules, AZD1222 recipients who got a second dose at roughly 4 weeks were pooled with those who got a second dose at roughly 12 weeks. Trial participants were enrolled by age into subgroups of 18-55, 56-69 and 70-plus years, and about 150, 27 and 61 TCR-sequenced participants, respectively, were included in these subgroups. TCR sequencing covered over 230 trial participants: 207 given two doses of AZD1222 and about 26 given two doses of MenACWY control vaccine.

Broad study findings and their caveats: After two AZD1222 doses, spike-specific TCR breadth and depth were significantly higher than at day 0 and than in MenACWY recipients. In the small 56-69-year group, the increase in depth fell short of significance, most likely because of low power. No day 14 peak-response samples were available, so repertoires were characterized only after the peak T cell response. Reportedly, close to half of the unique spike-specific TCRs recognized epitopes lying outside the regions that are mutated in the B.1.351 and B.1.1.7 variants. Participants were mostly white British, with more females than males. The authors suggested clonal diversity may have been underestimated. Vaccine-associated CD4 TCRs spanned the whole spike protein, with dominant responses in regions 160-218 and 743-854. Only a handful of AZD1222 recipients were SARS-CoV-2 seropositive at baseline, limiting conclusions about previously exposed vaccinees.

V loses 0 bases, J loses 4 bases, and the germline ends lie 6 bases apart. CDR1 and CDR2 are read off the germline V gene (reference sequence) as PRHDT and FYEKMQ. Taken from cysteine to phenylalanine, the CDR3 has 14 residues. Of all the DNA, just the CDR3 is kept, 42 bases in frame from base 1. Note on this clone: There is no known antigen for this receptor. Per-base quality was not reported, and no clone a single base away is much larger than it.

The sample's time point label is to be understood as: baseline before first vaccination. The vaccinee samples were drawn from two UK trials, COV001 and COV002, one of which was a single-blind randomized controlled phase 2/3 trial testing AZD1222 (ChAdOx1 nCoV-19) in healthy adults. For TCRbeta chain sequencing, PBMC samples were collected from trial participants at day 0 and at day 28 after the second dose. The CDR3 regions of human TCRbeta chains were subjected to immunosequencing. The published analysis was carried out like this. Repertoire TCRs were checked for matches against a reference library of SARS-CoV-2-specific TCRs that had been generated using the MIRA antigen-specificity platform. Breadth was defined as the fraction of unique TCRs that were SARS-CoV-2-associated. Depth was defined as the fraction of total T cells that were SARS-CoV-2-associated. Using the MIRA data, each spike-specific TCR was mapped to the spike region that the TCR reacts to and placed in a CD4 or CD8 class. Log10-transformed breadth and depth values were compared by one-way ANOVA with Sidak's multiple comparisons tests. TCRdb took this table from immuneACCESS and kept in-frame rearrangements with V and J called. Such tables lack part of the clones; where checked against another copy, unresolved V genes explain under half of the gap, and the rest is unexplained. That table furnishes V, J and clone size, whereas the DNA furnished D and trimming. The sample includes roughly 120,000 clones, with 70% to 90% observed a single time. The top ten hold 8.4% of the sample.

This receptor was obtained from an adult in good health. This receptor chain uses TRBV13 and TRBJ2-2; the D segment cannot be called with confidence. This material consisted of peripheral blood, taken on day 0 of AZD1222 vaccination. The DNA is TGTGCCAGCAGCTTAGGACGGAGCACCGGGGAGCTGTTTTTT. Translated, this gives CASSLGRSTGELFF.